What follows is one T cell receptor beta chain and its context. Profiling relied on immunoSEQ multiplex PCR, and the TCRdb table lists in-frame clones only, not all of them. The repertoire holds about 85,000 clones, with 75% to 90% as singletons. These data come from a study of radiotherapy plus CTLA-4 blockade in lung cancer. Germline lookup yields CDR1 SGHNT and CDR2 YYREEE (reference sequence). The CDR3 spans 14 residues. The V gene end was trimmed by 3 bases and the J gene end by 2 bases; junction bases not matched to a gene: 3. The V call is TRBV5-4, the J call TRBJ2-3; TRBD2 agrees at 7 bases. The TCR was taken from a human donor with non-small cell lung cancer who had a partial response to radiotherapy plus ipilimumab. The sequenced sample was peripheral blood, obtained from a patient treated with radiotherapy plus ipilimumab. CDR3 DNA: TGTGCCAGCAGCTCGGGGGGATTCACAGATACGCAGTATTTT. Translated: CASSSGGFTDTQYF.